These T cell receptor beta chains were read from a single sample in a study of tumor and adjacent non-tumor tissue in lung cancer. TCRdb re-derived calls from the multiplex PCR reads in MiXCR, one entry per CDR3 protein. The sample has 90,000 to 100,000 distinct CDR3 sequences; 80% are singletons. The sequenced material came from distant non-tumor lung tissue. Every receptor here comes from a man in his sixties with small cell lung cancer. Both conserved end residues are part of each CDR3. The D gene is left open where the match is weak. Size is stated for part of the rows, as once, few or many counts, or as a class when the clone is expanded.

j_gene,v_gene,d_gene,abundance,CDR3aa,CDR3nt
TRBJ2-4,TRBV15,NA,NA,CATSREKGSGIQYF,TGTGCCACCAGCAGAGAGAAGGGTTCGGGCATTCAGTACTTC
TRBJ2-5,TRBV30,NA,NA,CAWGKEMYQGTQYF,TGTGCATGGGGGAAGGAAATGTACCAAGGGACCCAGTACTTC
TRBJ2-1,TRBV11-2,TRBD2,NA,CVSQKRDGDNEQFF,TGTGTCAGCCAGAAGCGGGATGGCGACAATGAACAGTTCTTC
TRBJ2-2,TRBV4-2,NA,NA,CASNQDLRANTVKLFF,TGTGCCAGCAACCAAGATCTGAGGGCCAACACCGTGAAACTGTTTTTT
TRBJ1-2,TRBV10-3,TRBD1,NA,CAISQTDRGLGYTF,TGTGCCATTAGTCAAACGGACAGGGGGCTGGGCTACACCTTC
TRBJ1-3,TRBV2,NA,few,CASRWGAGNTIYF,TGTGCCAGCAGATGGGGAGCTGGAAACACCATATATTTT
TRBJ1-3,TRBV4-1,TRBD1,many,CASSQEKGAGNTIYF,TGCGCCAGCAGCCAAGAGAAGGGGGCGGGAAACACCATATATTTT
TRBJ1-2,TRBV12-3/TRBV12-4,TRBD1,NA,CVNSFSRTGEGYTF,TGTGTCAACAGTTTCTCTAGAACAGGGGAAGGCTACACCTTC
TRBJ2-1,TRBV11-2,TRBD2,NA,CASSLGVAGGYYYNELFF,TGTGCCAGCAGCTTAGGCGTAGCGGGAGGCTATTACTACAATGAGCTGTTCTTC
TRBJ2-1,TRBV4-2,TRBD1,few,CASSYQTGARLRGFNEQFF,TGTGCCAGCAGCTACCAAACAGGGGCTAGATTAAGAGGATTCAATGAGCAGTTCTTC
TRBJ2-2,TRBV12-3/TRBV12-4,NA,NA,CASSLPLVNTGELFF,TGTGCCAGCAGTTTACCACTTGTGAACACCGGGGAGCTGTTTTTT
TRBJ2-5,TRBV12-3/TRBV12-4,TRBD2,NA,CPISLLAGGGETQYF,TGTCCCATCAGCCTACTAGCGGGAGGGGGAGAGACCCAGTACTTC
TRBJ2-1,TRBV27,NA,NA,CASSPYWGSYNEQFF,TGTGCCAGCAGTCCATATTGGGGGAGTTACAATGAGCAGTTCTTC
TRBJ1-1,TRBV29-1,NA,many,CSGHTVNTKAFF,TGCAGCGGACATACAGTGAACACTAAAGCTTTCTTT
TRBJ2-1,TRBV11-2,NA,NA,CESQKRQGDNDQFF,TGTGAAAGCCAGAAGCGGCAGGGCGACAATGACCAGTTCTTC
TRBJ2-1,TRBV5-5,NA,once,CASSLAFKEQFF,TGTGCCAGCAGCTTGGCCTTTAAGGAGCAGTTCTTC
TRBJ1-5,TRBV11-1,NA,once,CASSGDGGANQPQHF,TGTGCCAGCAGCGGGGACGGCGGAGCCAATCAGCCCCAGCATTTT
TRBJ2-1,TRBV7-8,NA,once,CASSLQHEQFF,TGTGCCAGCAGCCTACAACATGAGCAATTCTTC
TRBJ2-7,TRBV20-1,NA,NA,CSPWCDDEQYF,TGCAGTCCTTGGTGCGACGACGAGCAGTACTTC
TRBJ2-3,TRBV6-1,NA,NA,CTSSSLGAGLLGSKQQYF,TGTACCAGCAGCTCCCTAGGGGCGGGACTCTTGGGCTCGAAGCAACAGTATTTT